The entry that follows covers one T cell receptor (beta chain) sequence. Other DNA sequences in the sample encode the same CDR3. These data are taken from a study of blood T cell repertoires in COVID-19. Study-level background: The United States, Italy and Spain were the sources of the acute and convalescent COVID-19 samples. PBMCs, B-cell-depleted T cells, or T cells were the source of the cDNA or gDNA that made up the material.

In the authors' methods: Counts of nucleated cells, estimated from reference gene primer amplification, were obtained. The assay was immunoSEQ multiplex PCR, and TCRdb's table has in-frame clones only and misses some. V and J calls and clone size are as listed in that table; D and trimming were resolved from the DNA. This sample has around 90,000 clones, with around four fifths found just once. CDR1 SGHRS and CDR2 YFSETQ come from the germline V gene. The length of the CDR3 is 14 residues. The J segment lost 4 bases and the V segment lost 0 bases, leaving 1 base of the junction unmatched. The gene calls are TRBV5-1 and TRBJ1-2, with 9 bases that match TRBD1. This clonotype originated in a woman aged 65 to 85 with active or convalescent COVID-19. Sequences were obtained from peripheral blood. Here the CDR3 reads CASSLGDRAYGYTF. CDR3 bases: TGCGCCAGCAGCTTGGGGGACAGGGCCTATGGCTACACCTTC.